Shown below are 7 T cell receptor beta chains from a single sample sequenced in a study of cytomegalovirus exposure and HLA in healthy donors. PCR amplification relied on 60 Vbeta primers (plus 13 Jbeta primers). Clones were read by immunoSEQ multiplex PCR, and TCRdb kept only the in-frame ones, dropping some. This sample has about 140,000 clones, with about 80% found just once. Material: PBMCs. The receptors were gathered from a female donor in good health and CMV-seronegative.

This clone was detected a few times. This chain links TRBV28 with TRBJ2-7; 7 bases are shared with TRBD1. The V gene's germline CDR1 is MDHEN and CDR2 SYDVKM. The V gene end was trimmed by 10 bases and the J gene end by 5 bases; junction bases not matched to a gene: 5. This CDR3 comprises 11 residues. CDR3 sequence reads: CAIQRGHEQYF. Here the CDR3 DNA reads TGTGCCATTCAGAGGGGGCACGAGCAGTACTTC.

The chain couples TRBV6-5 to TRBJ1-4; 7 nucleotides align to TRBD1. CDR3 length equals 14 residues. V was clipped by 2 bases and J by 6 bases; unmatched bases: 3. Germline V CDR1 and CDR2: MNHEY, SVGAGI. The CDR3 sequence: CASSYTGEDEKLFF. CDR3 nucleotides: TGTGCCAGCAGTTACACAGGGGAGGATGAAAAACTGTTTTTT.

The chain couples TRBV4-1 to TRBJ1-1; weak D call: TRBD1 (6 bases). This CDR3 has 12 amino acids. V lost 4 bases and J 7 bases, leaving 10 bases between the germline ends. The V gene's germline CDR1 is MGHRA and CDR2 YSYEKL. The CDR3 DNA follows: TGCGCCAGCAGCCGACTACAGGGTGAAGCTTTCTTT. This codes for CASSRLQGEAFF.

This chain connects TRBV28 to TRBJ2-7; tentative D call: TRBD1 (6 bases). This CDR3 contains 15 residues. CDR1 and CDR2 from the germline V gene are MDHEN and SYDVKM. Trimming pared 5 bases from V and 7 bases from J, leaving 21 bases between. The CDR3 bases are TGTGCCAGCAGTACCCCGACAGGCCCCCTGAGGGAGCAGTACTTC. This translates into CASSTPTGPLREQYF.

The chain carries TRBV6-6 and TRBJ2-7; TRBD2 aligns across 15 bases. The CDR3 is 16 residues long. V lost 6 bases, J lost 2 bases, and 5 bases stayed unmatched. Germline V gives CDR1 MNHNY, CDR2 SVGAGI (reference sequence). CDR3 sequence reads: CASSPRTSGRAYEQYF. In DNA form, the CDR3 reads TGTGCCAGCAGCCCCCGGACTAGCGGGAGGGCCTACGAGCAGTACTTC.

This rearrangement joins TRBV6-1 to TRBJ2-7, with 8 bases identical to TRBD1. V lost 10 bases and J lost 6; bases outside the gene matches: 14. Per the germline V gene, CDR1 is MNHNS and CDR2 is SASEGT. This CDR3 comprises 14 residues. The CDR3 coding sequence is TGTGCCACCCATATAGGGACAGGCAAACGCGAGCAGTACTTC. This translates into CATHIGTGKREQYF.

V usage is TRBV7-9 and J usage is TRBJ2-3; 10 nucleotides match TRBD1. This CDR3 is 16 amino acids long. Germline CDR1 and CDR2: SEHNR and FQNEAQ (reference sequence). The V gene end was trimmed by 1 base and the J gene end by 1 base; junction bases not matched to a gene: 2. The CDR3: CASSLGDRGRTDTQYF. CDR3 coding DNA: TGTGCCAGCAGCTTAGGGGACAGGGGACGCACAGATACGCAGTATTTT.